This T cell receptor beta chain was profiled in a study of response to subunit inactivated influenza vaccine. Study outcomes and limitations: T cells newly recruited by each seasonal influenza vaccination are few, the authors suggested.

Trimming pared 2 bases from V and 4 bases from J, leaving 11 bases between. This CDR3 comprises 14 residues. MiXCR was run by TCRdb on the RT-PCR reads, yielding one entry per CDR3 protein. Of 530,000 or so distinct CDR3 sequences listed, about 15% are singletons. A word on this clonotype: Its antigen is still unknown.

Sequenced here: PBMCs from blood, sampled roughly 13 days after vaccination. The gene calls are TRBV12-3 or TRBV12-4 and TRBJ1-1; unclear D gene. The receptor was isolated from a man aged 45 to 65 who received an inactivated influenza vaccine. DNA for the CDR3: TGTGCCAGCAGTTTACCTAATTTGGGCACTGAAGCTTTCTTT. Protein: CASSLPNLGTEAFF.